These T cell receptor beta chains were read from a single sample in a study of graft-versus-host responses after intestinal transplantation. Method: immunoSEQ multiplex PCR; TCRdb's copy keeps in-frame clones and lacks some. This sample has around 37,000 clones, with under 85% found just once. Source: PBMCs, taken approximately 1,000 days after transplant. These receptors came from a human patient who received an intestinal transplant, so some T cells may come from the graft donor. The CDR3 runs from the conserved cysteine through the conserved F or W. D genes are given only for firm matches. Clone size appears in some rows only: once, few, many, or a class for an expanded clone.

TRBJ2-7	TRBD1	NA	TRBV11-1	TGTGCCAGCAGCTTGTACCCTCCGGGACAGGGAGTCGAGCAGTACTTC	CASSLYPPGQGVEQYF
TRBJ2-7	NA	NA	TRBV6-4	TGTGCCAGCAGTGAACGGGACGAGCAGTACTTC	CASSERDEQYF
TRBJ2-2	TRBD2	NA	TRBV9	TGTGCCAGCAGCGTGCGGGGGGCCACCGGGGAGCTGTTTTTT	CASSVRGATGELFF
TRBJ2-5	NA	NA	TRBV6-1	TGTGCCAGCAGGACAGCTAAATTCCAAGAGACCCAGTACTTC	CASRTAKFQETQYF
TRBJ2-7	TRBD1	NA	TRBV5-1	TGCGCCAGCAGCTTGACGGGGCTCGTACGGACAGGTCTTTTCGAGCAGTACTTC	CASSLTGLVRTGLFEQYF
TRBJ2-3	NA	NA	TRBV9	TGTGCCAGCAGCGTAGATTGGCGCGGGACGGGAGATACGCAGTATTTT	CASSVDWRGTGDTQYF
TRBJ2-7	NA	NA	TRBV30	TGTGCCTGGAGGAGCCCAGGGGGGGGCTACGAGCAGTACTTC	CAWRSPGGGYEQYF
TRBJ1-3	NA	NA	TRBV28	TGTGCCAGCAGTAAGGACAATCGAAACACCATATATTTT	CASSKDNRNTIYF
TRBJ1-1	NA	NA	TRBV5-1	TGCGCCAGCAGCTTCCTAGGGGAAACTGAAGCTTTCTTT	CASSFLGETEAFF
TRBJ2-6	NA	medium-sized	TRBV5-8	TGTGCCAGCAGCTCTGGGGCCAACGTCCTGACTTTC	CASSSGANVLTF
TRBJ2-1	NA	NA	TRBV18	TGTGCCAGCTCGCCCCTCGGCAATGAGCAGTTCTTC	CASSPLGNEQFF
TRBJ2-7	NA	NA	TRBV5-1	TGCGCCAGCAGCTTGGATGGACGGAGCGGGCGGAGCTCCTACGAGCAGTACTTC	CASSLDGRSGRSSYEQYF